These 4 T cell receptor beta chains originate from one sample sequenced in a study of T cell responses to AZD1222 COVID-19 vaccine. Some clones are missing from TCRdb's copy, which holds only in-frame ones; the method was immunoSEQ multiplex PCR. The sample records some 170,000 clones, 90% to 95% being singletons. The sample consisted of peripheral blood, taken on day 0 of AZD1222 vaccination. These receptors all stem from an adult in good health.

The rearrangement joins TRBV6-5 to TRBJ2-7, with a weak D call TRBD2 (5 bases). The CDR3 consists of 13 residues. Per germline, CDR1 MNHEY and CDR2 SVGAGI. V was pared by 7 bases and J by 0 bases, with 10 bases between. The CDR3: CASTSLDSYEQYF. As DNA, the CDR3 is TGTGCCAGCACTAGCCTGGACTCCTACGAGCAGTACTTC.

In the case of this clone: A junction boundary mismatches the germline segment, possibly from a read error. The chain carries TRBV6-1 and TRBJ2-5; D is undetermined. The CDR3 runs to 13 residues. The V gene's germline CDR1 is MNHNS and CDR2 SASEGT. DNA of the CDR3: TGTGCCAGCACTGAATCAAACCAAGAGACCCAGTACTTC. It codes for CASTESNQETQYF.

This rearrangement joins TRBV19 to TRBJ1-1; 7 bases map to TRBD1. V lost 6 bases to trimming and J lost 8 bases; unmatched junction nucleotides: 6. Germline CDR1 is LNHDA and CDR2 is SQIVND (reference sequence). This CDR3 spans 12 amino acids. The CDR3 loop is CASRKTGEEAFF. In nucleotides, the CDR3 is TGTGCCAGTAGAAAAACAGGGGAAGAAGCTTTCTTT.

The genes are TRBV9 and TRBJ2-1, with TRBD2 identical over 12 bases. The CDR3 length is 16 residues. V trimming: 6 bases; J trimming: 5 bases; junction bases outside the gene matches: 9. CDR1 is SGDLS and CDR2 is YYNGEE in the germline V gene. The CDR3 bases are TGTGCCAGCACCCCGTCCCCTAGCGGGGGGGACAATGAGCAGTTCTTC. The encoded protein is CASTPSPSGGDNEQFF. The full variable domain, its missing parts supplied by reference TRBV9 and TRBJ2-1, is DSGVTQTPKHLITATGQRVTLRCSPRSGDLSVYWYQQSLDQGLQFLIQYYNGEERAKGNILERFSAQQFPDLHSELNLSSLELGDSALYFCASTPSPSGGDNEQFFGPGTRLTVL.